This TCR beta chain was sequenced in a study of blood T cell repertoires in COVID-19. Study-wide context: Specimens from acute and convalescent COVID-19 originated in the United States, Italy and Spain. The analysed material was cDNA or gDNA that came from T cells, B-cell-depleted T cells, or PBMCs.

Original processing notes: Amplification of reference gene primers provided the estimated nucleated cell counts. Clones were sequenced by immunoSEQ multiplex PCR, and TCRdb holds only the in-frame ones, with some missing. The V and J calls and clone size come from that table; D and trimming were worked out from the DNA. The data show some 220,000 clones, 87% seen once. This CDR3 has 15 residues. V lost 3 bases and J 4 bases, leaving 17 bases between the germline ends. Germline V CDR1 and CDR2: SGDLS, YYNGEE. The chain combines TRBV9 with TRBJ2-7, with D perhaps TRBD2 (6 bases). Sequencing was performed on peripheral blood. The sequence was obtained from a woman between 18 and 30 years old who had recovered from COVID-19. Here the CDR3 reads CASSAYGTGLYEQYF. Written as DNA, the CDR3 is TGTGCCAGCAGCGCCTACGGGACGGGACTGTACGAGCAGTACTTC.